These 22 T cell receptor beta chains originate from one sample sequenced in a study of T cell responses to AZD1222 COVID-19 vaccine. TCRdb's copy holds only in-frame clones and misses some; the assay was immunoSEQ multiplex PCR. The data show about 110,000 clones, 87% seen once. Sequences were derived from peripheral blood, sampled on day 0 of AZD1222 vaccination. The receptors originated from an adult in good health.

This clone was detected only once. V is TRBV14 and J is TRBJ1-2, with D possibly matching TRBD1 (5 bases). The CDR3 totals 14 residues. The germline CDR1 and CDR2 sequences are SGHDN and FVKESK. The ends were cut back, 4 bases at V and 8 bases at J, with 17 bases in the middle. Written as DNA, the CDR3 is TGTGCCAGCAGCCGAGCAGGGTCCTGGGGGGGCTACACCTTC. This translates into CASSRAGSWGGYTF.

The chain uses TRBV5-1 and TRBJ2-2; 9 nucleotides match TRBD1. The V segment lost 0 bases and the J segment 1 base; nucleotides outside the gene matches: 10. The length of the CDR3 is 19 residues. From germline, CDR1 is SGHRS and CDR2 YFSETQ. This CDR3 reads CASSLAQGAGQGNTGELFF. In DNA form, the CDR3 reads TGCGCCAGCAGCTTGGCTCAGGGTGCGGGACAGGGGAACACCGGGGAGCTGTTTTTT.

CDR3 region: CATSDWGTGGGYTF. Here the CDR3 DNA reads TGTGCCACCAGTGATTGGGGGACAGGGGGCGGCTACACCTTC. The chain recombines TRBV24-1 with TRBJ1-2, with TRBD1 matching 12 bases. Germline lookup yields CDR1 KGHDR and CDR2 SFDVKD. There are 14 residues in the CDR3. Trimming at V came to 2 bases and at J to 8 bases, leaving 2 bases not matched to a gene.

The rearrangement joins TRBV28 to TRBJ1-5; possibly TRBD1 for D (5 bases). CDR3 length: 15 residues. V shed 6 bases and J shed 3 bases, with 15 bases lying between them. CDR1 is MDHEN, CDR2 SYDVKM, per germline. CDR3 residues: CASSKYRQNNQPQHF. The CDR3 nucleotides read TGTGCCAGCAGCAAATACCGACAGAACAATCAGCCCCAGCATTTT.

This sequence joins TRBV2 and TRBJ1-5, with D maybe TRBD1 (5 bases). Trimming stripped 4 bases from V and 1 base from J, with 11 bases between. This CDR3 is built from 15 residues. Germline CDR1 reads SNHLY; CDR2 reads FYNNEI. The CDR3 loop is CASSAGTESNQPQHF. CDR3 DNA: TGTGCCAGCAGTGCCGGGACCGAAAGCAATCAGCCCCAGCATTTT. Full variable domain (rest looked up from reference TRBV2 and TRBJ1-5): EPEVTQTPSHQVTQMGQEVILRCVPISNHLYFYWYRQILGQKVEFLVSFYNNEISEKSEIFDDQFSVERPDGSNFTLKIRSTKLEDSAMYFCASSAGTESNQPQHFGDGTRLSIL.

J is TRBJ1-4 and V is TRBV28; TRBD1 agrees at 7 bases. The CDR3 is made up of 15 amino acids. Germline V CDR1 and CDR2: MDHEN, SYDVKM. The trim removed 7 bases at V and 10 bases at J, leaving 15 bases unmatched. The CDR3 region has the DNA TGTGCCAGCACCCACCACGCTCGACAGGGTGGAAAACTGTTTTTT. Amino acids: CASTHHARQGGKLFF. Looking up the rest from reference TRBV28 and TRBJ1-4 gives the full variable domain: DVKVTQSSRYLVKRTGEKVFLECVQDMDHENMFWYRQDPGLGLRLIYFSYDVKMKEKGDIPEGYSVSREKKERFSLILESASTNQTSMYLCASTHHARQGGKLFFGSGTQLSVL.

This chain joins TRBV9 and TRBJ2-1; D remains ambiguous. Germline V lookup: CDR1 SGDLS, CDR2 YYNGEE. Trimming shortened V by 0 bases and J by 6 bases, and 16 bases separated the two germline ends. This CDR3 is built from 16 residues. Here the CDR3 DNA reads TGTGCCAGCAGCGTAGGTCCCTCCTCTAGGGTCAATGAGCAGTTCTTC. This encodes CASSVGPSSRVNEQFF.

The V call is TRBV5-1, the J call TRBJ2-7, with D uncertain. CDR1 and CDR2 (germline): SGHRS, YFSETQ. V was cut by 0 bases and J by 0 bases, with 19 bases left in between. This CDR3 is 18 amino acids long. The CDR3 coding sequence is TGCGCCAGCAGCTTGGCCCCCACGGTAAGGGCACGCTCCTACGAGCAGTACTTC. It encodes CASSLAPTVRARSYEQYF.

The chain uses TRBV3-1 (or the pseudogene TRBV3-2) and TRBJ2-5; 7 bases fit TRBD1. This CDR3 has 14 amino acids. Germline V gene lookup returns CDR1 LGHDT and CDR2 YNNKEL (reference sequence). The J segment lost 5 bases and the V segment lost 3 bases, leaving 6 bases of the junction unmatched. The CDR3 sequence: CASSQERGRETQYF. For the CDR3, the DNA is TGTGCCAGCAGCCAGGAGAGGGGGCGGGAGACCCAGTACTTC.

The chain uses TRBV6-5 and TRBJ2-7; D perhaps matches TRBD1 (6 bases). Trimming took 6 bases from V and 7 from J, leaving 16 bases between them. The CDR3 consists of 13 residues. CDR1 and CDR2 from the germline V gene are MNHEY and SVGAGI. CDR3 nucleotides: TGTGCCAGCAGAAAACAGGGTCTCCGTGAGCAGTACTTC. Amino acid sequence: CASRKQGLREQYF.

This clone appeared a single time. This chain uses TRBV6-2 or TRBV6-3 with TRBJ1-4; a possible D gene is TRBD1 (6 bases). This CDR3 has 14 residues. Germline CDR1 MNHEY, CDR2 SVGEGT. V was pared by 2 bases and J by 8 bases, with 12 bases between. CDR3 DNA: TGTGCCAGCAGTTACCCCGGGGGCGCCGAAAAACTGTTTTTT. Its translation: CASSYPGGAEKLFF.

The genes are TRBV20-1 and TRBJ1-5, with D unresolved. CDR1 is DFQATT and CDR2 is SNEGSKA in the germline V gene (reference sequence). The CDR3 is 12 residues long. V lost 3 bases, J lost 1 base, and 4 bases lay in between. The CDR3 DNA reads as TGCAGTGCTAGTCCGAGCAATCAGCCCCAGCATTTT. Its protein is CSASPSNQPQHF.

This chain's CDR3 is CASSWGGYGYTF. The CDR3 DNA is TGTGCCAGCAGTTGGGGAGGCTATGGCTACACCTTC. The chain joins TRBV28 to TRBJ1-2; no clear D. Trimming pared 4 bases from V and 4 bases from J, leaving 7 bases between. CDR3 length equals 12 residues. CDR1 and CDR2 (germline): MDHEN, SYDVKM.

The genes are TRBV10-3 and TRBJ1-2, with D possibly TRBD1 on 5 matching bases. CDR1 and CDR2 (germline): ENHRY, SYGVKD. The CDR3 extends over 13 amino acids. Deletions cut 2 bases from V and 13 bases from J, with 17 bases between. The CDR3 DNA reads TGTGCCATCAGTGAGGGGACCGACACCGGGCCCACCTTC. Translating gives CAISEGTDTGPTF.

V is TRBV19 and J is TRBJ2-5, with a possible D match to TRBD2 (5 bases). This CDR3 has 14 residues. The V end was cut by 5 bases, the J end by 1 base, with 11 bases between. Germline assignment: CDR1 LNHDA and CDR2 SQIVND (reference sequence). The DNA of the CDR3 is TGTGCCAGTAGTCGTTCGGGGATCCAAGAGACCCAGTACTTC. It translates to CASSRSGIQETQYF. The variable domain in full, completed from reference TRBV19 and TRBJ2-5, reads DGGITQSPKYLFRKEGQNVTLSCEQNLNHDAMYWYRQDPGQGLRLIYYSQIVNDFQKGDIAEGYSVSREKKESFPLTVTSAQKNPTAFYLCASSRSGIQETQYFGPGTRLLVL.

The chain recombines TRBV20-1 with TRBJ1-1; no clear D. The CDR3 covers 10 residues. Looked up from germline, CDR1 is DFQATT and CDR2 is SNEGSKA (reference sequence). Trimming pared 5 bases from V and 4 bases from J, leaving 5 bases between. This CDR3 reads CSAQSTEAFF. CDR3 DNA sequence: TGCAGTGCTCAGTCCACTGAAGCTTTCTTT.

The CDR3 bases are TGTGCCAGCAGTGTGGACCGACAGGGCACTGAAGCTTTCTTT. Translating it yields CASSVDRQGTEAFF. V and J are TRBV2 and TRBJ1-1; the match to TRBD1 covers 7 bases. Losses at the gene ends were 4 bases for V and 4 bases for J; bases not matched to a gene: 6. Germline values: CDR1 SNHLY, CDR2 FYNNEI. The CDR3 runs to 14 residues.

The V call is TRBV12-3 or TRBV12-4, the J call TRBJ2-2; possibly TRBD1 for D (5 bases). V was pared by 5 bases and J by 5 bases, with 9 bases between. The CDR3 consists of 13 residues. The CDR3 coding sequence is TGTGCCAGCAGTAAGCAGGGAACCGGGGAGCTGTTTTTT. Protein: CASSKQGTGELFF.

V usage is TRBV6-1 and J usage is TRBJ2-1, with 7 bases matching TRBD1. The germline V gene encodes CDR1 MNHNS and CDR2 SASEGT. V lost 4 bases to trimming and J lost 4 bases; unmatched junction nucleotides: 10. The CDR3 is 16 residues long. CDR3 DNA: TGTGCCAGCAGTGGATTCACCGGGACAGATTACAATGAGCAGTTCTTC. Translation: CASSGFTGTDYNEQFF.

This clone was found once. The genes are TRBV5-4 and TRBJ1-3; D is unclear. V dropped 0 bases and J dropped 2 bases, with 9 bases sitting between them. This CDR3 has 15 amino acids. Germline-derived CDR1 and CDR2 are SGHNT and YYREEE (reference sequence). For the CDR3, the DNA is TGTGCCAGCAGCTTGGATGGCAGGACTGGAAACACCATATATTTT. Translation gives CASSLDGRTGNTIYF.

The rearrangement links TRBV2 to TRBJ2-5; TRBD2 aligns across 9 bases. After removal of 5 bases from V and 5 bases from J, the junction contained 6 bases not matched to a gene. Germline V lookup: CDR1 SNHLY, CDR2 FYNNEI. This CDR3 region has 14 residues. CDR3 sequence: CASSPAGGLETQYF. CDR3 nucleotide sequence: TGTGCCAGCAGTCCGGCGGGGGGGCTGGAGACCCAGTACTTC.

This chain joins TRBV2 and TRBJ2-1; 11 positions agree with TRBD2. The CDR3 runs 14 residues. Germline V gene data show CDR1 as SNHLY and CDR2 as FYNNEI. Trimming took 7 bases from V and 4 from J; bases not matched to a gene: 3. CDR3 sequence reads: CASTTSGVYNEQFF. The CDR3 DNA sequence: TGTGCCAGCACGACTAGCGGGGTATACAATGAGCAGTTCTTC. The variable domain in full, with the rest retrieved from reference TRBV2 and TRBJ2-1, is EPEVTQTPSHQVTQMGQEVILRCVPISNHLYFYWYRQILGQKVEFLVSFYNNEISEKSEIFDDQFSVERPDGSNFTLKIRSTKLEDSAMYFCASTTSGVYNEQFFGPGTRLTVL.